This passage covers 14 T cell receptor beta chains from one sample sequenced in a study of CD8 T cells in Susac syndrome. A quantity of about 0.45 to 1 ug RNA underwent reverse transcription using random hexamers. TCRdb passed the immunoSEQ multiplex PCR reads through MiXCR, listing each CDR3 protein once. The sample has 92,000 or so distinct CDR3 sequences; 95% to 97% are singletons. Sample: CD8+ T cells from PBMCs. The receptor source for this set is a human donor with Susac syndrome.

CDR3 amino acids: CSAPGPGANTIYF. The CDR3 bases are TGCAGTGCCCCCGGCCCCGGGGCCAACACCATATATTTT. The gene calls are TRBV20-1 and TRBJ1-3; the D gene is possibly TRBD1 (5 bases). CDR3 length: 13 amino acids. Germline V gives CDR1 DFQATT, CDR2 SNEGSKA (reference sequence). The V end lost 6 bases, the J end lost 7 bases, and 16 bases lay between the germline ends.

In DNA form, the CDR3 reads TGCAGTGCTAGCCCCCAGGGGCCCCTCTATGGCTACACCTTC. This codes for CSASPQGPLYGYTF. This chain connects TRBV20-1 to TRBJ1-2; D may be TRBD1 (6 bases). The CDR3 is 14 residues long. Trimming cost V 3 bases and J 4 bases, with 15 bases left between them. Germline V gene data show CDR1 as DFQATT and CDR2 as SNEGSKA (reference sequence).

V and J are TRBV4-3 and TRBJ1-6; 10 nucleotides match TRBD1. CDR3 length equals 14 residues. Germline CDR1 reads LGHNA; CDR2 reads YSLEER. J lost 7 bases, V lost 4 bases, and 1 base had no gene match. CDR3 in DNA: TGCGCCAGCAGCCGGGGACAGGGGAATTCACCCCTCCACTTT. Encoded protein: CASSRGQGNSPLHF.

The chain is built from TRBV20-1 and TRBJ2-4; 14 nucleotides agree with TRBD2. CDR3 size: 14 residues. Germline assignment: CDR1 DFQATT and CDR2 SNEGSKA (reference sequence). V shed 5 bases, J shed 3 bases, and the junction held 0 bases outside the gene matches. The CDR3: CSAGLAGGKNIQYF. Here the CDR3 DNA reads TGCAGTGCTGGACTAGCGGGGGGCAAAAACATTCAGTACTTC.

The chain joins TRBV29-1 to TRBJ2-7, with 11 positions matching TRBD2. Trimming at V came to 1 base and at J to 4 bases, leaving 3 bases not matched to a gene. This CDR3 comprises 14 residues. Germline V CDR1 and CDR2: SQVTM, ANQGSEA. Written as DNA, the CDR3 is TGCAGCGTTGAAGGGGCTAGCGGGGGGTACGAGCAGTACTTC. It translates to CSVEGASGGYEQYF.

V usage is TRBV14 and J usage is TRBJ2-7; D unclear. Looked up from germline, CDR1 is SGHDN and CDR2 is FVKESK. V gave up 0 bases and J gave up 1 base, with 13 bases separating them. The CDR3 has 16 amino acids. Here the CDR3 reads CASSQEQTVRSYEQYF. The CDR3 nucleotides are TGTGCCAGCAGCCAAGAGCAGACGGTAAGATCCTACGAGCAGTACTTC.

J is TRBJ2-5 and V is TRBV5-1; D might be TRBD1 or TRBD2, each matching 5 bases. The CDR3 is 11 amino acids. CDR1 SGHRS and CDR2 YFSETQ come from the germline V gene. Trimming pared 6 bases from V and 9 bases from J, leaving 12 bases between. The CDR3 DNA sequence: TGCGCCAGCAACGTGGGGGTGGCCCAGTACTTC. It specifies CASNVGVAQYF.

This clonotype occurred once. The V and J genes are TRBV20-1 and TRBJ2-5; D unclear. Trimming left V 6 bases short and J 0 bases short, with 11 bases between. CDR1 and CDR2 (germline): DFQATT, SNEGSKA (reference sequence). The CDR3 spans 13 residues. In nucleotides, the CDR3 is TGCAGTGCCCGCCTTAGATACCAAGAGACCCAGTACTTC. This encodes CSARLRYQETQYF.

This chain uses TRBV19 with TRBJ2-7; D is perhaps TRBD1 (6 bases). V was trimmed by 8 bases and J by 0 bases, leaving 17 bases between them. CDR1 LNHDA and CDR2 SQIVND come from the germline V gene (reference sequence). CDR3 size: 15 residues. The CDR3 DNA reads TGTGCCAGTGCCCAGGGGCCGCAGGACTCCTACGAGCAGTACTTC. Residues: CASAQGPQDSYEQYF.

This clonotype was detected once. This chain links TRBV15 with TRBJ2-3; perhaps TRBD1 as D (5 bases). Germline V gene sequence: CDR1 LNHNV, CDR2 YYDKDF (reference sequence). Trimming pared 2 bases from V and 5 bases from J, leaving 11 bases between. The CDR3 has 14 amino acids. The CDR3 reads CATSRSLRGDTQYF. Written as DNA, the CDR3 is TGTGCCACCAGCAGATCGCTTAGGGGAGATACGCAGTATTTT. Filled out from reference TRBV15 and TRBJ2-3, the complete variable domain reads DAMVIQNPRYQVTQFGKPVTLSCSQTLNHNVMYWYQQKSSQAPKLLFHYYDKDFNNEADTPDNFQSRRPNTSFCFLDIRSPGLGDTAMYLCATSRSLRGDTQYFGPGTRLTVL.

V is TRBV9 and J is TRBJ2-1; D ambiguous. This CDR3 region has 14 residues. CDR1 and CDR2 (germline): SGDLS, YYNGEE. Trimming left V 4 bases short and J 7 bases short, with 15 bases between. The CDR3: CASSPNPQGNEQFF. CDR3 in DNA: TGTGCCAGCAGCCCGAACCCACAAGGAAATGAGCAGTTCTTC. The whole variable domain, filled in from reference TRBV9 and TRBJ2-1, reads DSGVTQTPKHLITATGQRVTLRCSPRSGDLSVYWYQQSLDQGLQFLIQYYNGEERAKGNILERFSAQQFPDLHSELNLSSLELGDSALYFCASSPNPQGNEQFFGPGTRLTVL.

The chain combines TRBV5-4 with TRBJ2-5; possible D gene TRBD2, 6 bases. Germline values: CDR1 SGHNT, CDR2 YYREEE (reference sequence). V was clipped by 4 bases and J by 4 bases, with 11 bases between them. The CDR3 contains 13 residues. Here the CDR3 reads CASSGGSRETQYF. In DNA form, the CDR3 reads TGTGCCAGCAGCGGAGGGTCAAGAGAGACCCAGTACTTC.

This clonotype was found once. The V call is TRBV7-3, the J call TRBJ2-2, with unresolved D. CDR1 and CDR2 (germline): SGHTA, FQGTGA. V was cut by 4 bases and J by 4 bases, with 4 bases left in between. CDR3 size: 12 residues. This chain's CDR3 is CASSWATGELFF. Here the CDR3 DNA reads TGTGCCAGCAGCTGGGCCACCGGGGAGCTGTTTTTT.

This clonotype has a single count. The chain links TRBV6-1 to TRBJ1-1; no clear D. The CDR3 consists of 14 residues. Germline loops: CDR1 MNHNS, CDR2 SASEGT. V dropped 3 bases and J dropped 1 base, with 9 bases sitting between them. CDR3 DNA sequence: TGTGCCAGCAGTGAGCGTCTCCAGAACACTGAAGCTTTCTTT. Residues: CASSERLQNTEAFF.